One and the same sample provided the 18 T cell receptor gamma chains below, sequenced in a study of gamma-delta chains in newborns, infants, children (dated by TCRdb to about 2019). Sequencing was performed on an Illumina MiSeq. Clones were re-identified by TCRdb from the public reads with CATT, and rows with the same DNA were merged. For this sample the table gives about 500 gamma-chain clones, of which around 85% were detected only once. Roughly 7% of the sample lies in the top ten. The material sequenced was blood, taken at baseline. All receptors derive from a child who was a newborn, infant or young child, either healthy, febrile or measles-vaccinated (not recorded which). This table probably holds off-target reads from a library built for another chain.

Here the V gene is TRGV9, but the J gene went uncalled. From germline, CDR1 is GITISATS and CDR2 ISYDGTV (reference sequence). The CDR3 has 18 amino acids. The chain's CDR3 is CACDRLGGVAPLTAQLFF. The DNA of the CDR3 is TGTGCCTGTGACAGGCTGGGGGGGGTAGCCCCTTTGACAGCACAACTCTTCTTT.

The J gene has no call, while the V gene is TRGV9. The CDR3 spans 27 residues. Germline V gene sequence: CDR1 GITISATS, CDR2 ISYDGTV (reference sequence). Here the CDR3 DNA reads TGTGCCTGTGACACCGTACTGGGGGATACGTTTTCCTGGGACACCCGACAGATGTTTTTCGGAACTAGCATCAAACTCTTC. Protein product: CACDTVLGDTFSWDTRQMFFGTSIKLF.

For this clone: No DNA is shown, since the ends of the CDR3 on it are uncertain; the CDR3 is the one TCRdb lists. The J segment was not called; the V segment is TRGV9. The germline V gene has CDR1 GITISATS and CDR2 ISYDGTV (reference sequence). Counting both end residues, the CDR3 totals 25 amino acids. CDR3 sequence reads: CACDTVLGIDGDTRQMFFGTGIKLF.

The V segment is TRGV9, and no J call was made. The CDR3 has 25 amino acids. CDR1 GITISATS and CDR2 ISYDGTV come from the germline V gene (reference sequence). This CDR3 reads CACDTGDTHSWDTRQMFFGTSIKLF. DNA for the CDR3: TGTGCCTGTGACACGGGGGACACCCACTCCTGGGACACCCGACAGATGTTTTTCGGAACTAGCATCAAACTCTTC.

Concerning this clone: Other nucleotide sequences in the sample specify the same CDR3. The V gene is TRGV9, but the J gene lacks a call. Germline V gene sequence: CDR1 GITISATS, CDR2 ISYDGTV (reference sequence). This CDR3 is 18 amino acids long. CDR3 protein: CACDTVGAGGPVTAQLFF. CDR3 sequence (DNA): TGTGCCTGCGACACCGTCGGTGCTGGGGGGCCCGTTACAGCACAACTCTTCTTT.

The V gene corresponds to TRGV9; no J gene was called. The V gene's germline CDR1 is GITISATS and CDR2 ISYDGTV (reference sequence). The CDR3 is 15 amino acids. CDR3 DNA: TGTGCCTGTGACACGGTTGGGGGATACAAGGCACAACTCTTCTTT. This encodes CACDTVGGYKAQLFF.

Regarding this clone: The DNA is left out, because the CDR3 cannot be placed on it with certainty; the CDR3 is given as TCRdb lists it. TRGV9 is the V gene, and the J gene was not called. Per germline, CDR1 GITISATS and CDR2 ISYDGTV (reference sequence). A total of 27 residues make up the CDR3, ends included. CDR3 protein: CACDILGDTVSSWDTRQMFFGTGIKLF.

As concerns this clone: The DNA is omitted, as the CDR3 cannot be located on it reliably, and the CDR3 follows TCRdb's listing. Here the CDR3 reads CACDTAGGFSWDTRQMFFGTGIKLF. Here the V gene is TRGV9, but the J gene went uncalled. The CDR3 has 25 residues if both end residues are counted. Looked up from germline, CDR1 is GITISATS and CDR2 is ISYDGTV (reference sequence).

The V gene is given as TRGV9, and no J gene call is available. CDR1 GITISATS and CDR2 ISYDGTV come from the germline V gene (reference sequence). The CDR3 covers 17 residues. The CDR3 nucleotides are TGTGCCTGTGACACCGTGTCTGGGGGACTTTGGACAGCACAACTCTTCTTT. Protein: CACDTVSGGLWTAQLFF.

The V segment is TRGV9, and no J call was made. The CDR3 is 17 amino acids. The germline V gene encodes CDR1 GITISATS and CDR2 ISYDGTV (reference sequence). This CDR3 reads CACDTLGDTALTAQLFF. The CDR3 DNA sequence: TGTGCCTGTGACACGCTGGGGGATACGGCTTTGACAGCACAACTCTTCTTT.

Comments on this clone: It is unclear where the CDR3 begins or ends on the DNA, so no DNA is shown, and the CDR3 is as TCRdb lists it. This CDR3 is CAFPVRALYWGFSSWDTRQMFFGTGIKLF. Called V gene: TRGV9; the J gene was not called. Germline-derived CDR1 and CDR2 are GITISATS and ISYDGTV (reference sequence). The CDR3 spans 29 residues, counting both ends.

A word on this clone: The DNA is left out, because the CDR3 cannot be placed on it with certainty; the CDR3 is given as TCRdb lists it. Here the CDR3 reads CACDTLGDQSSWDTRQMFFGTGIKLF. The V gene call is TRGV9, and the J gene call is absent. The CDR3 length is 26 residues, termini included. Looked up from germline, CDR1 is GITISATS and CDR2 is ISYDGTV (reference sequence).

About this clone: The limits of the CDR3 on the DNA are not certain, so only TCRdb's listed CDR3 is given. Here the V gene is TRGV9, but the J gene went uncalled. The V gene's germline CDR1 is GITISATS and CDR2 ISYDGTV (reference sequence). The CDR3 adds up to 25 amino acids, both ends counted. The CDR3 sequence: CACDTGGFFSWDTRRMFFGTGIKLF.

J gene calling gave no result, while the V gene is TRGV9. Germline V gives CDR1 GITISATS, CDR2 ISYDGTV (reference sequence). This CDR3 region has 22 residues. The CDR3 DNA reads as TGTGCCTTTAGCTCTCCTACTCGCCATCACTGGGGGACCCCTTGTCTGACAGCACAACTCTTCTTT. Protein sequence: CAFSSPTRHHWGTPCLTAQLFF.

As for this clone: The DNA is left out, because the CDR3 cannot be placed on it with certainty; the CDR3 is given as TCRdb lists it. The CDR3 protein is CACDTLLGDTSWDTRQMFFGTGIKLF. No J gene was named, though the V gene is TRGV9. Germline V CDR1 and CDR2: GITISATS, ISYDGTV (reference sequence). The length of the CDR3 is 26 amino acids, counting both ends.

Called V gene: TRGV9; the J gene was not called. The length of the CDR3 is 16 residues. Germline V gene sequence: CDR1 GITISATS, CDR2 ISYDGTV (reference sequence). The DNA of the CDR3 is TGTGCCTGTGACACGGTGGGGGACTCGTCCACAGCACAACTCTTCTTT. Protein product: CACDTVGDSSTAQLFF.

With regard to this clone: The DNA is left out, because the CDR3 cannot be placed on it with certainty; the CDR3 is given as TCRdb lists it. The V gene is TRGV9; the J gene was not called. From germline, CDR1 is GITISATS and CDR2 ISYDGTV (reference sequence). The CDR3 is 25 residues long, ends included. The CDR3 reads CACDKILGDTWDTRQMFFGTGIKLF.

With the J gene uncalled, the V gene is TRGV9. CDR3 size: 25 residues. The V gene's germline CDR1 is GITISATS and CDR2 ISYDGTV (reference sequence). The CDR3 here is CACDTAAGRSWDTRQMFFGTSIKLF. CDR3 in DNA: TGTGCCTGTGACACCGCCGCTGGGCGCTCCTGGGACACCCGACAGATGTTTTTCGGAACTAGCATCAAACTCTTC.